This TCR beta chain comes out of a study of graft-versus-host responses after intestinal transplantation. The germline CDR1 and CDR2 sequences are DFQATT and SNEGSKA (reference sequence). The CDR3 spans 11 residues. V was shortened by 6 bases and J by 5 bases, with 10 bases between the two germline ends. This clone came up once. Its antigen remains unknown. This table comes from immunoSEQ multiplex PCR, and its TCRdb copy is limited to in-frame clones, with some not included. The table records 100,000 to 140,000 clones, 87% of them present only once. This clonotype was sampled from a human donor who was the organ donor for an intestinal transplant. The specimen comprised unstimulated CD4+ T cells sorted from spleen or lymph node cells, sampled before transplant. The chain is built from TRBV20-1 and TRBJ1-1, with D hard to call. CDR3 loop: CSATHRTEAFF. Written as DNA, the CDR3 is TGCAGTGCCACACATAGGACTGAAGCTTTCTTT.